Shown below are 15 T cell receptor beta chains from a single sample sequenced in a study of PD-1 blockade in classical Hodgkin lymphoma. The data were produced by immunoSEQ multiplex PCR, yet TCRdb's version contains in-frame clones alone and is incomplete. The table has 80,000 to 100,000 clones, roughly 92% seen once. Each patient experienced a relapse that followed autologous stem cell transplantation, and brentuximab vedotin exposure varied. The source material was peripheral blood mononuclear cells (PBMCs), sampled at baseline. The receptors come from a human donor with classical Hodgkin lymphoma.

The chain has TRBV30 and TRBJ1-3; tentative D call: TRBD1 (6 bases). The germline V gene has CDR1 GTSNPN and CDR2 SVGIG (reference sequence). Trimming removed 0 bases from V and 0 bases from J, with 12 bases in between. This CDR3 spans 16 amino acids. CDR3 region: CAWSVRRTVSGNTIYF. The CDR3 DNA is TGTGCCTGGAGTGTACGACGGACAGTCTCTGGAAACACCATATATTTT. The full variable domain, its missing parts supplied by reference TRBV30 and TRBJ1-3, is SQTIHQWPATLVQPVGSPLSLECTVEGTSNPNLYWYRQAAGRGLQLLFYSVGIGQISSEVPQNLSASRPQDRQFILSSKKLLLSDSGFYLCAWSVRRTVSGNTIYFGEGSWLTVV.

This sequence joins TRBV7-9 and TRBJ2-1, with D possibly matching TRBD1 (7 bases). The length of the CDR3 is 15 residues. CDR1 is SEHNR, CDR2 FQNEAQ, per germline (reference sequence). V was shortened by 1 base and J by 4 bases, with 11 bases between the two germline ends. The CDR3 DNA sequence: TGTGCCAGCAGCTTAGGGCCAGGGGGGTACAATGAGCAGTTCTTC. It yields the protein CASSLGPGGYNEQFF.

This sequence joins TRBV5-1 and TRBJ2-5, with 9 bases aligning to TRBD1. The CDR3 extends over 13 amino acids. The V gene's germline CDR1 is SGHRS and CDR2 YFSETQ. Germline trimming cut 5 bases from V and 5 bases from J; bases unmatched to any gene: 4. The CDR3 coding sequence is TGCGCCAGCAGGGGACAGGGCTGGGAGACCCAGTACTTC. The encoded protein is CASRGQGWETQYF.

A single count supports this clone. The chain uses TRBV28 and TRBJ2-7; D is undetermined. This CDR3 is built from 15 residues. V shed 3 bases and J shed 7 bases, with 19 bases lying between them. CDR1 is MDHEN, CDR2 SYDVKM, per germline. The CDR3 here is CASSFSGSTPREQYF. In DNA form, the CDR3 reads TGTGCCAGCAGTTTTTCGGGCAGTACCCCTCGTGAGCAGTACTTC.

This chain links TRBV30 with TRBJ2-5; TRBD2 aligns across 7 bases. The V gene end was trimmed by 3 bases and the J gene end by 1 base; junction bases not matched to a gene: 17. Per germline, CDR1 GTSNPN and CDR2 SVGIG (reference sequence). This CDR3 comprises 18 residues. CDR3 sequence reads: CAWRGKMGGGPSQETQYF. CDR3 nucleotide sequence: TGTGCCTGGAGAGGAAAGATGGGGGGAGGGCCAAGCCAAGAGACCCAGTACTTC.

CDR3 in amino acids: CASSALSEQYF. CDR3 nucleotides: TGTGCCAGCAGCGCTCTTTCCGAGCAGTACTTC. The chain employs TRBV25-1 and TRBJ2-7; D unresolved. CDR1 and CDR2 (germline): MGHDK, SYGVNS. CDR3 length equals 11 residues. Trimming pared 6 bases from V and 6 bases from J, leaving 9 bases between.

The genes are TRBV29-1 and TRBJ2-7; 7 bases line up with TRBD1. CDR3 length: 11 amino acids. CDR1 SQVTM and CDR2 ANQGSEA come from the germline V gene. Losses at the gene ends were 4 bases for V and 3 bases for J; bases not matched to a gene: 0. CDR3 nucleotide sequence: TGCAGCGTTGGGGACAGCTACGAGCAGTACTTC. Protein product: CSVGDSYEQYF.

This clone appeared once. The gene calls are TRBV28 and TRBJ2-2; TRBD2 aligns across 9 bases. After removal of 6 bases from V and 8 bases from J, the junction contained 19 bases not matched to a gene. The CDR3 consists of 18 residues. CDR1 MDHEN and CDR2 SYDVKM come from the germline V gene. The CDR3 region is CASSTAGGPKTETGELFF. CDR3 nucleotide sequence: TGTGCCAGCAGCACAGCGGGAGGTCCCAAGACAGAAACGGGGGAGCTGTTTTTT.

V and J are TRBV21-1 and TRBJ1-5; TRBD1 is taken as the D call from the table, unchecked against the DNA. TRBV21-1 is deemed a pseudogene. The CDR3 contains 14 residues. This CDR3 reads CASSITGPHQPQHF. The CDR3 region has the DNA TGTGCCAGCAGCATTACAGGGCCCCATCAGCCCCAGCATTTT.

This chain connects TRBV11-2 to TRBJ2-3; the D gene could be TRBD1 or TRBD2 (5 bases each). The CDR3 contains 15 residues. The germline gives CDR1 SGHAT, CDR2 FQNNGV. V gave up 5 bases and J gave up 6 bases, with 18 bases separating them. DNA of the CDR3: TGTGCCAGCAGCCTCATGGGGGTGGGATGGGATACGCAGTATTTT. Protein product: CASSLMGVGWDTQYF.

J is TRBJ1-1 and V is TRBV7-7, with D possibly being TRBD1 (5 bases). The CDR3 contains 16 residues. Germline V gives CDR1 SSHAT, CDR2 FNYEAQ (reference sequence). The CDR3 is CRWGSLGSVMNTEAFF. Written as DNA, the CDR3 is TGTCGTTGGGGCAGCTTAGGCTCAGTCATGAACACTGAAGCTTTCTTT.

This clone was picked up a small number of times. The V gene is TRBV5-1, the J gene TRBJ1-1; D remains unclear. From germline, CDR1 is SGHRS and CDR2 YFSETQ. V lost 4 bases, J lost 2 bases, and 9 bases lay in between. The CDR3 totals 13 residues. Here the CDR3 DNA reads TGCGCCAGCAGCAGGAAGAGCAACACTGAAGCTTTCTTT. This sequence encodes CASSRKSNTEAFF.

Only a few counts were recorded for this clone. The chain employs TRBV30 and TRBJ1-1; D is ambiguous. Germline-derived CDR1 and CDR2 are GTSNPN and SVGIG (reference sequence). V was cut by 5 bases and J by 7 bases, with 14 bases left in between. CDR3 size: 12 residues. The CDR3 region is CAWGRALGEAFF. The DNA for the CDR3 is TGTGCCTGGGGCCGGGCTCTCGGTGAAGCTTTCTTT.

The chain uses TRBV13 and TRBJ1-3; 12 bases map to TRBD1. After removal of 3 bases from V and 5 bases from J, the junction contained 2 bases not matched to a gene. Per the germline V gene, CDR1 is PRHDT and CDR2 is FYEKMQ (reference sequence). The CDR3 is 15 residues long. The CDR3: CASSFRDRGRNTIYF. Here the CDR3 DNA reads TGTGCCAGCAGCTTCCGGGACAGGGGGCGAAACACCATATATTTT.

The chain recombines TRBV4-1 with TRBJ2-4, with 8 bases identical to TRBD2. The J segment lost 6 bases and the V segment lost 0 bases, leaving 22 bases of the junction unmatched. The CDR3 contains 21 residues. Germline V gene data show CDR1 as MGHRA and CDR2 as YSYEKL. In DNA, the CDR3 is TGCGCCAGCAGCCAAGATGGGCAGTCTTCTTTGGGCGGGAGGACCACAAACATTCAGTACTTC. Amino acid sequence: CASSQDGQSSLGGRTTNIQYF.